These 5 T cell receptor beta chains share one sample of origin, sequenced in a study of cytomegalovirus exposure and HLA in healthy donors. Method: immunoSEQ multiplex PCR; TCRdb's copy keeps in-frame clones and lacks some. The data hold 150,000 to 170,000 clones, with roughly 90% observed a single time. The sample comprised PBMCs. Receptor source: a man aged 18 to 35 in good health and CMV-seropositive.

J is TRBJ2-7 and V is TRBV7-8; 10 bases map to TRBD1. The trim removed 7 bases at V and 6 bases at J, leaving 12 bases unmatched. Germline CDR1 reads SGHVS; CDR2 reads FQNEAQ. The CDR3 covers 15 residues. Here the CDR3 reads CASTSRGQGKGEQYF. The CDR3 coding sequence is TGTGCCAGCACCTCACGGGGACAGGGGAAGGGCGAGCAGTACTTC.

The chain combines TRBV9 with TRBJ1-2; 7 nucleotides match TRBD1. CDR3 length: 16 amino acids. With V trimmed by 0 bases and J by 7 bases, 12 bases remained unmatched. Germline V lookup: CDR1 SGDLS, CDR2 YYNGEE. The CDR3 reads CASSVAGTVGFGGYTF. CDR3 coding DNA: TGTGCCAGCAGCGTAGCCGGGACAGTAGGGTTTGGTGGCTACACCTTC.

This sequence joins TRBV19 and TRBJ1-4; 7 nucleotides match TRBD1. After removal of 4 bases from V and 5 bases from J, the junction contained 10 bases not matched to a gene. This CDR3 contains 16 residues. Germline V gene data show CDR1 as LNHDA and CDR2 as SQIVND (reference sequence). The CDR3 is CASSNPRTGENEKLFF. CDR3 coding DNA: TGTGCCAGTAGTAACCCCCGGACAGGAGAAAATGAAAAACTGTTTTTT.

The chain joins TRBV5-1 to TRBJ2-5, with 8 bases lining up with TRBD2. The germline V gene has CDR1 SGHRS and CDR2 YFSETQ. The V gene end was trimmed by 4 bases and the J gene end by 5 bases; junction bases not matched to a gene: 4. The CDR3 has 13 amino acids. This chain's CDR3 is CASSLSGTETQYF. CDR3 nucleotides: TGCGCCAGCAGCCTTAGCGGGACTGAGACCCAGTACTTC.

The V gene is TRBV18, the J gene TRBJ2-3, with TRBD2 matching over 10 bases. There are 16 residues in the CDR3. Germline V gene lookup returns CDR1 KGHSH and CDR2 LQKENI. V was pared by 5 bases and J by 4 bases, with 9 bases of the junction left unmatched. For the CDR3, the DNA is TGTGCCAGCTCAGAAGCGGGGGGGAATGTCCCAGATACGCAGTATTTT. Its translation: CASSEAGGNVPDTQYF.